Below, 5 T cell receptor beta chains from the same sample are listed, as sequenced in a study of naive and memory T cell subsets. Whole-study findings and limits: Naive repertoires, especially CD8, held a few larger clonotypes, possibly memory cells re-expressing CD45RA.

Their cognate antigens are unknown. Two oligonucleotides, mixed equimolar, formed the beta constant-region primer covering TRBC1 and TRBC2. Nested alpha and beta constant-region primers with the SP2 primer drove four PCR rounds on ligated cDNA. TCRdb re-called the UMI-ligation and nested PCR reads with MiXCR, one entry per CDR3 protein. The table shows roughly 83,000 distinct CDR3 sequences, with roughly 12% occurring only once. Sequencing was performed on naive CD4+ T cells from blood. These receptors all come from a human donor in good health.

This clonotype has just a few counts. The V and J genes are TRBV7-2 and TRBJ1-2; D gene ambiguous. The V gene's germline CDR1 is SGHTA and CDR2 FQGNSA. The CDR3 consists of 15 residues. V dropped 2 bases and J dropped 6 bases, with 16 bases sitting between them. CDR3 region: CASSLSPLGQDGYTF. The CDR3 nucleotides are TGTGCCAGCAGCTTATCCCCCTTGGGCCAAGATGGCTACACCTTC.

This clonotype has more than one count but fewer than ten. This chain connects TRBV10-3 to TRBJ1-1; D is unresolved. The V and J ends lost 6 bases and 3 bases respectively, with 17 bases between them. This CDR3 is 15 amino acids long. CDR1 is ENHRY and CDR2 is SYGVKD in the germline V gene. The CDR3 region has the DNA TGTGCCATCAGCTCATCCAGGAGGGAGCACACTGAAGCTTTCTTT. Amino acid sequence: CAISSSRREHTEAFF.

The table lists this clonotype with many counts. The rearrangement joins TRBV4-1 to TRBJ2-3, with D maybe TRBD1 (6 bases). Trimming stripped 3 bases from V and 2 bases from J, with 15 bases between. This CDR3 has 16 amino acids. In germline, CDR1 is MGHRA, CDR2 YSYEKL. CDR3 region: CASSQAPGQITDTQYF. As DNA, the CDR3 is TGCGCCAGCAGCCAGGCTCCGGGACAAATCACAGATACGCAGTATTTT.

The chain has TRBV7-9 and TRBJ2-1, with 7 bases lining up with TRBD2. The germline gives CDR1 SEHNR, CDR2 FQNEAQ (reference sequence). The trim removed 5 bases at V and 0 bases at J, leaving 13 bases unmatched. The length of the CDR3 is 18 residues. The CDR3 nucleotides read TGTGCCAGCAGCGTAGGCGTCGGCAGCGGGACCTCCTACAATGAGCAGTTCTTC. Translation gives CASSVGVGSGTSYNEQFF.

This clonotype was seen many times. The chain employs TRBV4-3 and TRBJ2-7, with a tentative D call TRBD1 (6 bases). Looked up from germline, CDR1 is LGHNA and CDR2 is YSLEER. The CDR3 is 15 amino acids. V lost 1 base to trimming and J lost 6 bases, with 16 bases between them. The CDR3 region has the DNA TGCGCCAGCAGCCAAGTCACAGGGAGCAAAAGCGAGCAGTACTTC. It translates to CASSQVTGSKSEQYF.